A selection of T cell receptor beta chains follows, all from one sample in a study of blood T cell repertoires in COVID-19. Produced via immunoSEQ multiplex PCR; TCRdb's table is partial and in-frame only. Among some 46,000 clones listed, 80% to 90% were seen once. Sequenced input: peripheral blood. Source of these receptors: a woman older than 75 with acute or convalescent COVID-19. CDR3s include the opening cysteine and the closing phenylalanine or tryptophan. Fields, in order: D gene, V gene, clone size, J gene, CDR3 protein, CDR3 DNA. D genes are given only for firm matches. Clone size is stated in some rows and not others, as once, few, many or a class when expanded.

NA	TRBV7-2	few	TRBJ1-2	CASSLQSNYGYTF	TGTGCCAGCAGCTTACAGTCGAACTATGGCTACACCTTC
TRBD2	TRBV3-1/TRBV3-2	few	TRBJ2-5	CASSQVRASGETQYF	TGTGCCAGCAGCCAAGTAAGGGCTAGCGGAGAGACCCAGTACTTC
TRBD2	TRBV18	NA	TRBJ2-5	CASSPQLAGGQETQYF	TGTGCCAGCTCACCCCAACTAGCGGGGGGCCAAGAGACCCAGTACTTC
TRBD1	TRBV3-1/TRBV3-2	once	TRBJ1-1	CASSNRVGQGTEAFF	TGTGCCAGCAGCAACAGAGTGGGACAGGGCACTGAAGCTTTCTTT
NA	TRBV12-3/TRBV12-4	NA	TRBJ1-1	CASSLGADPKAFF	TGTGCCAGCAGTTTGGGGGCAGACCCTAAAGCTTTCTTT
TRBD1	TRBV6-5	NA	TRBJ1-1	CASSSRGRGTEAFF	TGTGCCAGCAGTTCGAGGGGGCGCGGGACTGAAGCTTTCTTT
NA	TRBV15	NA	TRBJ2-7	CATSRDRGYEQYF	TGTGCCACCAGCAGAGATCGGGGCTACGAGCAGTACTTC
TRBD2	TRBV5-1	NA	TRBJ2-7	CASSWRLASSSYEQYF	TGCGCCAGCAGCTGGAGACTAGCTTCAAGCTCCTACGAGCAGTACTTC
TRBD2	TRBV19	NA	TRBJ2-1	CASSGTSGGANNEQFF	TGTGCCAGTAGTGGTACTAGCGGGGGGGCTAACAATGAGCAGTTCTTC
TRBD1	TRBV6-5	NA	TRBJ1-1	CASSPAGTGRTEAFF	TGTGCCAGCAGTCCTGCCGGGACAGGGCGGACTGAAGCTTTCTTT
TRBD1	TRBV10-3	NA	TRBJ1-1	CAIRRDSLNTEAFF	TGTGCCATCAGGAGGGACAGCCTGAACACTGAAGCTTTCTTT
NA	TRBV30	NA	TRBJ2-6	CAWSVQAGANVLTF	TGTGCCTGGAGTGTACAGGCTGGGGCCAACGTCCTGACTTTC